This T cell receptor (beta chain) was documented in a study of beta chain features in type 1 diabetes. Reverse transcription of all isolated RNA meant that expressed TCRB transcripts were sequenced. Generated by immunoSEQ multiplex PCR, the TCRdb table keeps only in-frame clones and is missing some. Of roughly 230,000 clones listed, over 8.5% are singletons. Worth noting for this clone: The antigen is not known.

Study outcomes and limitations: All four CD4+ subsets from Type 1 diabetes patients carried moderately but significantly shorter TCRB CDR3s.

CDR1 MGHRA and CDR2 YSYEKL come from the germline V gene. V trimming: 1 base; J trimming: 4 bases; junction bases outside the gene matches: 12. The CDR3 loop spans 18 amino acids. Via CD45RO/CCR7/CD25/CD127/CD95/CD27, cells of the CD4+ naive, central memory, regulatory and stem cell-like memory subsets were sorted. Sequencing was done on a sample of naive CD4+ T cells from blood. The receptor was derived from a woman younger than 35 in good health. The chain has TRBV4-1 and TRBJ2-2; TRBD2 matches at 7 bases. The CDR3 spells CASSQGLFLSGGTGELFF. Here the CDR3 DNA reads TGCGCCAGCAGCCAAGGTTTATTCCTATCGGGGGGCACCGGGGAGCTGTTTTTT.